This T cell receptor (beta chain) is from a study of T cells in Graves' hyperthyroidism and ophthalmopathy. Whole-study context: Pretreatment peripheral blood was obtained at initial diagnosis.

Regions amplified from RNA transcripts were the TCR beta CDR3 regions. Researchers ran a first-round RT-PCR on the TCR CDR3 using the HTBI primer set. TCRdb used MiXCR to reprocess the multiplex PCR reads, holding one entry per CDR3 protein. The profile covers 800,000 or so distinct CDR3 sequences, with over 35% appearing a single time and 8.9% taken by the ten largest. Points from the study as a whole: Through a model of 13 V-J features, ophthalmopathy was separated from stable hyperthyroidism. The model foresaw ophthalmopathy a median roughly 6 months prior to onset.

CDR3 size: 17 residues. The germline V gene encodes CDR1 SEHNR and CDR2 FQNEAQ (reference sequence). Trimming cost V 5 bases and J 0 bases, with 16 bases left between them. For this clonotype: No antigen is known for it.

The receptor's source is a man aged 18 to 30 with Graves' hyperthyroidism. The V call is TRBV7-9, the J call TRBJ1-4, with D perhaps TRBD1 (5 bases). The sequencing sample was made of blood. The chain's CDR3 is CASSPLPRGATNEKLFF. In DNA form, the CDR3 reads TGTGCCAGCAGCCCACTCCCTAGGGGAGCAACTAATGAAAAACTGTTTTTT.